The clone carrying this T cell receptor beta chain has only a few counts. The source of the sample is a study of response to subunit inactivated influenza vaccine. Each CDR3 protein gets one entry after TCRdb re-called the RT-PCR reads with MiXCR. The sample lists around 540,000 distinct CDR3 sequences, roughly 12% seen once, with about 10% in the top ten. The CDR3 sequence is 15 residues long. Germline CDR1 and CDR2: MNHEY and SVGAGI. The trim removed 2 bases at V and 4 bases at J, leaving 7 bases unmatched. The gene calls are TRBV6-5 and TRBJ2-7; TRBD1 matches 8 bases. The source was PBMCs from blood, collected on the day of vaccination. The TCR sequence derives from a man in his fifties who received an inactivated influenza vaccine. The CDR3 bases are TGTGCCAGCAGTTACACCCGGACAGGGCGGTACGAGCAGTACTTC. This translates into CASSYTRTGRYEQYF.